This is a list of T cell receptor beta chains from one sample in a study of cytomegalovirus exposure and HLA in healthy donors. The protocol was immunoSEQ multiplex PCR, while the TCRdb copy is restricted to in-frame clones and leaves out a portion. The data show around 110,000 clones, roughly 85% seen once. Sequenced: PBMCs. The receptors shown here come from a man between 25 and 39 years old in good health and CMV-seropositive. Both conserved end residues are part of each CDR3. Each record gives: clone size, J gene, D gene, V gene, CDR3 protein, CDR3 DNA. A D gene is named only where the DNA matches it firmly. Not all rows give a size; the values are once, few, many and, for expanded clones, a class.

clone_size: -; j_call: TRBJ2-3; d_call: TRBD2; v_call: TRBV13; cdr3_aa: CASSLRASGRLLLTDTQYF; cdr3_nt: TGTGCCAGCAGCTTACGGGCTAGCGGGAGACTGCTGTTGACAGATACGCAGTATTTT
clone_size: few; j_call: TRBJ2-5; d_call: -; v_call: TRBV19; cdr3_aa: CASSTRYQETQYF; cdr3_nt: TGTGCCAGTAGTACGCGGTACCAAGAGACCCAGTACTTC
clone_size: -; j_call: TRBJ2-5; d_call: TRBD1; v_call: TRBV29-1; cdr3_aa: CSVARDRTQEETQYF; cdr3_nt: TGCAGCGTTGCCCGGGACAGGACGCAGGAGGAGACCCAGTACTTC
clone_size: -; j_call: TRBJ2-5; d_call: TRBD1; v_call: TRBV9; cdr3_aa: CASSRRQGYQETQYF; cdr3_nt: TGTGCCAGCAGTCGTCGACAGGGGTACCAAGAGACCCAGTACTTC
clone_size: -; j_call: TRBJ2-1; d_call: TRBD2; v_call: TRBV9; cdr3_aa: CASSFSGIIDEQFF; cdr3_nt: TGTGCCAGCAGCTTTAGCGGGATCATAGATGAGCAGTTCTTC
clone_size: -; j_call: TRBJ2-7; d_call: TRBD2; v_call: TRBV11-1; cdr3_aa: CASSLPRGISYEQYF; cdr3_nt: TGTGCCAGCAGCTTACCGCGGGGGATCTCCTACGAGCAGTACTTC
clone_size: -; j_call: TRBJ2-5; d_call: -; v_call: TRBV5-4; cdr3_aa: CASSLVGLGQETQYF; cdr3_nt: TGTGCCAGCAGCTTGGTCGGGTTAGGCCAAGAGACCCAGTACTTC
clone_size: -; j_call: TRBJ1-2; d_call: TRBD1; v_call: TRBV2; cdr3_aa: CASSDLRTGGDDGYTF; cdr3_nt: TGTGCCAGCAGTGACCTAAGGACAGGGGGCGACGATGGCTACACCTTC
clone_size: once; j_call: TRBJ1-2; d_call: TRBD1; v_call: TRBV28; cdr3_aa: CASDRGRVDGYTF; cdr3_nt: TGTGCCAGCGACAGGGGACGAGTAGACGGCTACACCTTC
clone_size: once; j_call: TRBJ1-2; d_call: -; v_call: TRBV30; cdr3_aa: CAWSVQGGYGYTF; cdr3_nt: TGTGCCTGGAGTGTTCAGGGAGGGTATGGCTACACCTTC
clone_size: once; j_call: TRBJ1-2; d_call: -; v_call: TRBV7-9; cdr3_aa: CASSSGGGPGGLSGYTF; cdr3_nt: TGTGCCAGCAGCTCCGGTGGGGGACCCGGGGGGTTAAGTGGCTACACCTTC
clone_size: -; j_call: TRBJ2-1; d_call: -; v_call: TRBV5-1; cdr3_aa: CASSWGSGSGNEQFF; cdr3_nt: TGCGCCAGCAGCTGGGGAAGCGGGTCTGGCAATGAGCAGTTCTTC
clone_size: -; j_call: TRBJ1-3; d_call: TRBD1; v_call: TRBV27; cdr3_aa: CASSSTPRQGRNTIYF; cdr3_nt: TGTGCCAGCAGTTCTACCCCCCGACAGGGTCGAAACACCATATATTTT
clone_size: -; j_call: TRBJ1-2; d_call: TRBD1; v_call: TRBV7-2; cdr3_aa: CASSSRGTGGENYGYTF; cdr3_nt: TGTGCCAGCAGCTCTCGGGGGACAGGGGGCGAAAACTATGGCTACACCTTC
clone_size: -; j_call: TRBJ2-7; d_call: -; v_call: TRBV13; cdr3_aa: CASSSTRGPDRTYEQYF; cdr3_nt: TGTGCCAGCAGCTCCACACGCGGCCCTGACAGAACCTACGAGCAGTACTTC
clone_size: -; j_call: TRBJ1-2; d_call: -; v_call: TRBV5-6; cdr3_aa: CASSPPTNLRDYGYTF; cdr3_nt: TGTGCCAGCAGCCCCCCCACAAACCTCAGGGACTATGGCTACACCTTC
clone_size: -; j_call: TRBJ2-2; d_call: -; v_call: TRBV9; cdr3_aa: CASSVAGRDTGELFF; cdr3_nt: TGTGCCAGCAGCGTAGCCGGCAGGGACACCGGGGAGCTGTTTTTT
clone_size: -; j_call: TRBJ2-3; d_call: -; v_call: TRBV7-2; cdr3_aa: CASSEQGTSTDTQYF; cdr3_nt: TGTGCCAGCAGCGAGCAGGGTACTAGCACAGATACGCAGTATTTT
clone_size: -; j_call: TRBJ2-1; d_call: -; v_call: TRBV29-1; cdr3_aa: CSVEDIEATYNEQFF; cdr3_nt: TGCAGCGTTGAAGACATCGAGGCAACCTACAATGAGCAGTTCTTC
clone_size: -; j_call: TRBJ1-6; d_call: -; v_call: TRBV9; cdr3_aa: CASSVGSGGSNSPLHF; cdr3_nt: TGTGCCAGCAGCGTGGGGAGTGGAGGGTCTAATTCACCCCTCCACTTT
clone_size: -; j_call: TRBJ1-6; d_call: -; v_call: TRBV7-3; cdr3_aa: CASSLAAAVNSPLHF; cdr3_nt: TGTGCCAGCAGCTTAGCTGCGGCGGTAAATTCACCCCTCCACTTT
clone_size: once; j_call: TRBJ2-1; d_call: -; v_call: TRBV7-8; cdr3_aa: CASSLVFLARYNEQFF; cdr3_nt: TGTGCCAGCAGCTTAGTTTTTTTAGCGCGGTACAATGAGCAGTTCTTC
clone_size: -; j_call: TRBJ1-5; d_call: -; v_call: TRBV7-8; cdr3_aa: CASSFRRVQGSGNQPQHF; cdr3_nt: TGTGCCAGCAGCTTTCGTAGAGTCCAGGGGTCTGGCAATCAGCCCCAGCATTTT
clone_size: -; j_call: TRBJ1-5; d_call: TRBD1; v_call: TRBV6-5; cdr3_aa: CASSFTGDSNQPQHF; cdr3_nt: TGTGCCAGCAGTTTTACAGGGGATAGCAATCAGCCCCAGCATTTT
clone_size: -; j_call: TRBJ1-1; d_call: -; v_call: TRBV5-1; cdr3_aa: CASRVGANTEAFF; cdr3_nt: TGCGCCAGCCGGGTCGGAGCGAACACTGAAGCTTTCTTT
clone_size: -; j_call: TRBJ1-4; d_call: -; v_call: TRBV2; cdr3_aa: CASSEGGGQGEKLFF; cdr3_nt: TGTGCCAGCAGTGAAGGGGGGGGGCAGGGCGAAAAACTGTTTTTT
clone_size: -; j_call: TRBJ2-2; d_call: TRBD2; v_call: TRBV7-3; cdr3_aa: CASSLFAGDTGELFF; cdr3_nt: TGTGCCAGCAGCTTATTTGCGGGGGACACCGGGGAGCTGTTTTTT
clone_size: -; j_call: TRBJ1-1; d_call: -; v_call: TRBV21-1; cdr3_aa: CASSKGRVPEAFF; cdr3_nt: TGTGCCAGCAGCAAAGGCAGGGTTCCTGAAGCTTTCTTT
clone_size: -; j_call: TRBJ1-1; d_call: -; v_call: TRBV6-1; cdr3_aa: CATLFQGLFTEAFF; cdr3_nt: TGTGCCACCCTTTTCCAGGGGTTATTTACTGAAGCTTTCTTT
clone_size: -; j_call: TRBJ1-1; d_call: -; v_call: TRBV28; cdr3_aa: CASSWTAEAFF; cdr3_nt: TGTGCCAGCAGTTGGACAGCTGAAGCTTTCTTT
clone_size: -; j_call: TRBJ1-2; d_call: TRBD1; v_call: TRBV7-8; cdr3_aa: CASSRDRVAGYTF; cdr3_nt: TGTGCCAGCAGCAGGGACAGGGTGGCGGGCTACACCTTC
clone_size: -; j_call: TRBJ1-4; d_call: -; v_call: TRBV2; cdr3_aa: CASSEWTAREEKLFF; cdr3_nt: TGTGCCAGCAGTGAATGGACAGCCCGGGAAGAAAAACTGTTTTTT
clone_size: few; j_call: TRBJ2-7; d_call: TRBD2; v_call: TRBV2; cdr3_aa: CASSLAGGPFEQYF; cdr3_nt: TGTGCCAGCAGTTTAGCGGGGGGGCCGTTCGAGCAGTACTTC
clone_size: -; j_call: TRBJ2-2; d_call: TRBD2; v_call: TRBV4-2; cdr3_aa: CASSPRDSGRSGELFF; cdr3_nt: TGTGCCAGCAGCCCGCGAGATAGCGGGAGGTCCGGGGAGCTGTTTTTT
clone_size: -; j_call: TRBJ1-3; d_call: -; v_call: TRBV27; cdr3_aa: CASSPPGGNTIYF; cdr3_nt: TGTGCCAGCAGTCCCCCCGGGGGAAACACCATATATTTT
clone_size: -; j_call: TRBJ1-2; d_call: -; v_call: TRBV28; cdr3_aa: CASSFVRGLPYGYTF; cdr3_nt: TGTGCCAGCAGTTTCGTCAGGGGCTTGCCCTATGGCTACACCTTC
clone_size: -; j_call: TRBJ1-4; d_call: -; v_call: TRBV6-5; cdr3_aa: CASSTTMTAFEKLFF; cdr3_nt: TGTGCCAGCAGTACCACTATGACAGCCTTTGAAAAACTGTTTTTT
clone_size: once; j_call: TRBJ2-1; d_call: TRBD2; v_call: TRBV29-1; cdr3_aa: CSVRASGRYEQFF; cdr3_nt: TGCAGCGTTAGGGCTAGCGGGAGATATGAGCAGTTCTTC